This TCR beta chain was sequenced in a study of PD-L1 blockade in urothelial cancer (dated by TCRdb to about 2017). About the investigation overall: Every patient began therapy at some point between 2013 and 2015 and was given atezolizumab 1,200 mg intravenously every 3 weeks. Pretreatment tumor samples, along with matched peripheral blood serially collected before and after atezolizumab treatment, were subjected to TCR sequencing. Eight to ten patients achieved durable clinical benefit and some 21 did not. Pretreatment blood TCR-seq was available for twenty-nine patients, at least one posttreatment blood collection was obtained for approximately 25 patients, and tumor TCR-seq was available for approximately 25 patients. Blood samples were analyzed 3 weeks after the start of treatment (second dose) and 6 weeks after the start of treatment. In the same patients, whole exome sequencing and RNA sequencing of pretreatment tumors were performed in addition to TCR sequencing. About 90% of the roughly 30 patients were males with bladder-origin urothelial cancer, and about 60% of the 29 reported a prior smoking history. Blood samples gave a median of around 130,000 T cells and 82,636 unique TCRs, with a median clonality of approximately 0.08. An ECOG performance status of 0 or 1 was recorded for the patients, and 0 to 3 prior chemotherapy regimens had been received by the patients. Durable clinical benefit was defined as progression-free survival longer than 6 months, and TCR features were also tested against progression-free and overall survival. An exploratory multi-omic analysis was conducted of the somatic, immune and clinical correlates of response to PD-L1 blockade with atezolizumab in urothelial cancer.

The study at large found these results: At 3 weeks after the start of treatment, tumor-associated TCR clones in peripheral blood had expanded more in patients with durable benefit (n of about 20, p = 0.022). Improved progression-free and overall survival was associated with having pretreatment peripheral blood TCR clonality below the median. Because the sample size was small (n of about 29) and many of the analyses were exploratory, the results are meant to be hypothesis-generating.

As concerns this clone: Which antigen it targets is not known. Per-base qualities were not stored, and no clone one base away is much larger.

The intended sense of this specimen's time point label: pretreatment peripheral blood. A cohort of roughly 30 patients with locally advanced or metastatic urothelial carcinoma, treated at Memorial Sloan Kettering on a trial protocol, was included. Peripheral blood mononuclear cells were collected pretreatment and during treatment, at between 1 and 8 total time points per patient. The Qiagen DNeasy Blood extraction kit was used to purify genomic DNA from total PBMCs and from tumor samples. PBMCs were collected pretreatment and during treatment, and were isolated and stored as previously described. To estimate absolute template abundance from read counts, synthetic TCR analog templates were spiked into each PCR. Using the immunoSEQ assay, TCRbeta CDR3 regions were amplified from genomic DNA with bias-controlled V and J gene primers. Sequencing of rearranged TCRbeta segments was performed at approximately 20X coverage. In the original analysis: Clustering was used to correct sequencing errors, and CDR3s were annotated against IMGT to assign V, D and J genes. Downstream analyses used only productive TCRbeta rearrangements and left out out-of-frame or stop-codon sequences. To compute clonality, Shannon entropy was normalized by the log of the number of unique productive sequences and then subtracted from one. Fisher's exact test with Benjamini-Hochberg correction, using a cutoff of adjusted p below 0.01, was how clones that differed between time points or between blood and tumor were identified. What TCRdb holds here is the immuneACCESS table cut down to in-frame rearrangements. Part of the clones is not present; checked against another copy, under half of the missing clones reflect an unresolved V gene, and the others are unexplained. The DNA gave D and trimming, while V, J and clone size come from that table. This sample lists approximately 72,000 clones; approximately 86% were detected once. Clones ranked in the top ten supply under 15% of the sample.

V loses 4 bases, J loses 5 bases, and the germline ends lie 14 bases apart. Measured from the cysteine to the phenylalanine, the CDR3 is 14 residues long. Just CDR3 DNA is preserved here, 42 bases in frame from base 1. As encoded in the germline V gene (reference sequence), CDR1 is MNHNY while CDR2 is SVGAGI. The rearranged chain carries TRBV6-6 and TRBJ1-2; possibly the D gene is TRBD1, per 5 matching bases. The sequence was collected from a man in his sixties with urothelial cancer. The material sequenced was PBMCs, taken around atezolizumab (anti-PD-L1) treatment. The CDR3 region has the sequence CASSSRGRRYGYTF. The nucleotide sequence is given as TGTGCCAGCAGTTCGCGGGGACGGAGATATGGCTACACCTTC.